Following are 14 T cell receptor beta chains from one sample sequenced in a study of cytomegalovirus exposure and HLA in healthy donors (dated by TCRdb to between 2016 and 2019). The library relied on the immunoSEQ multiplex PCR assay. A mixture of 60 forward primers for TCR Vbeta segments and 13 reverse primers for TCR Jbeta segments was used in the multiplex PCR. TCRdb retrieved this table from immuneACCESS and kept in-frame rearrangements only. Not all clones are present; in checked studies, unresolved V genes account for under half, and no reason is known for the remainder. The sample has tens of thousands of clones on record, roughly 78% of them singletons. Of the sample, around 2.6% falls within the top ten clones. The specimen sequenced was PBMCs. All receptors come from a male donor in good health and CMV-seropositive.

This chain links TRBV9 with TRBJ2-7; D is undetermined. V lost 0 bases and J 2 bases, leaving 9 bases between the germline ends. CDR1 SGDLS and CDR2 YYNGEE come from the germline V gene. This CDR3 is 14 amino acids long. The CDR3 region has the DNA TGTGCCAGCAGCGTAGGGGCCGAAACCTACGAGCAGTACTTC. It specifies CASSVGAETYEQYF.

CDR3 loop: CASSFGDASTEAFF. CDR3 in DNA: TGTGCCAGCAGTTTCGGGGATGCGAGCACTGAAGCTTTCTTT. The V and J genes are TRBV27 and TRBJ1-1; D is ambiguous. Between the trimmed V and J ends, which lost 3 bases and 4 bases, there was a span of 12 bases. Germline values: CDR1 MNHEY, CDR2 SMNVEV (reference sequence). The CDR3 is made up of 14 amino acids.

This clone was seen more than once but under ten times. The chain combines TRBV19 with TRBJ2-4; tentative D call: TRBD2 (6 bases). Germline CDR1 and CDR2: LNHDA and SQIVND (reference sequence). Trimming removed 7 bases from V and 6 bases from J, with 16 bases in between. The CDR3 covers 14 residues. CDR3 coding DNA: TGTGCCAGTACTTTGGTGTGGGGAGGAAACATTCAGTACTTC. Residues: CASTLVWGGNIQYF.

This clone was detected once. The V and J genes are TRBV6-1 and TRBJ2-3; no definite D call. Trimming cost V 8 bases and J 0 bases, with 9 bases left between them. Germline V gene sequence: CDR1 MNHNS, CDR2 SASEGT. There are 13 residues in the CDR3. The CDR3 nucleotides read TGTGCCAGCGATCGCGAGAGCACAGATACGCAGTATTTT. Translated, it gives CASDRESTDTQYF.

The CDR3 is CASSRPGQQETQYF. CDR3 DNA sequence: TGTGCCAGCAGTCGTCCGGGACAACAAGAGACCCAGTACTTC. The V gene is TRBV27, the J gene TRBJ2-5, with a weak D call TRBD1 (6 bases). The V gene's germline CDR1 is MNHEY and CDR2 SMNVEV (reference sequence). V was trimmed by 5 bases and J by 2 bases, leaving 12 bases between them. The CDR3 runs to 14 residues.

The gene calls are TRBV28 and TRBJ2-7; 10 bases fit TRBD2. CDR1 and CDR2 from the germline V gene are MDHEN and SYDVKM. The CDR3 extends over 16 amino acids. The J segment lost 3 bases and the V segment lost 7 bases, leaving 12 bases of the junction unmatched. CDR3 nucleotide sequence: TGTGCCAGCACCTCACGTTGGCTAGCGGGAGACTACGAGCAGTACTTC. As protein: CASTSRWLAGDYEQYF.

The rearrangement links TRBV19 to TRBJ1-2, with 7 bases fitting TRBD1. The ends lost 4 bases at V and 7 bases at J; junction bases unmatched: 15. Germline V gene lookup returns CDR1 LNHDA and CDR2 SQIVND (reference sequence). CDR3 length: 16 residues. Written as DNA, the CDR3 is TGTGCCAGTAGTAGGCGGACAGGCCTCGATACGGGTGGCTACACCTTC. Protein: CASSRRTGLDTGGYTF.

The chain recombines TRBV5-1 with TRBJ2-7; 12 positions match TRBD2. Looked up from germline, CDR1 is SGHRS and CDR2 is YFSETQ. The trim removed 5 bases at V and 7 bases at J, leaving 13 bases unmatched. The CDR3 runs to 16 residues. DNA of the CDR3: TGCGCCAGCAGGAGGGACGGACTAGCGGGATCCAGGGAGCAGTACTTC. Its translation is CASRRDGLAGSREQYF.

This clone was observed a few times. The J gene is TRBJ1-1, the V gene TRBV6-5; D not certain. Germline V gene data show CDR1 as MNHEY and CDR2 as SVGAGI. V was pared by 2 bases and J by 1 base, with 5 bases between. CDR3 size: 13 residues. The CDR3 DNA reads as TGTGCCAGCAGTTACACAGAGAACACTGAAGCTTTCTTT. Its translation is CASSYTENTEAFF.

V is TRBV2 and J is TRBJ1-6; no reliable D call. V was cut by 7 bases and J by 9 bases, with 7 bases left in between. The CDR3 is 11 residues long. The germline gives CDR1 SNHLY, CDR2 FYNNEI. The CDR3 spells CASMAGSPLHF. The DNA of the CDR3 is TGTGCCAGCATGGCGGGTTCACCCCTCCACTTT.

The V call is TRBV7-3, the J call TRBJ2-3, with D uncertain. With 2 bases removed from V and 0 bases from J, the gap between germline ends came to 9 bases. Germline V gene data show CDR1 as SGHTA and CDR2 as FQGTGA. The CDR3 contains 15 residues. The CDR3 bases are TGTGCCAGCAGCTTAGCCCGCGGAAGCACAGATACGCAGTATTTT. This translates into CASSLARGSTDTQYF.

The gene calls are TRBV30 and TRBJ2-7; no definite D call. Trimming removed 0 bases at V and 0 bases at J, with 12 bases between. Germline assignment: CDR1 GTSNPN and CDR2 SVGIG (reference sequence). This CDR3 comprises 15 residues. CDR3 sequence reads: CAWSVRGGASYEQYF. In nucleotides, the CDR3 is TGTGCCTGGAGTGTACGTGGCGGAGCCTCCTACGAGCAGTACTTC. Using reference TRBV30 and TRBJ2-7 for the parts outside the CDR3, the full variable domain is SQTIHQWPATLVQPVGSPLSLECTVEGTSNPNLYWYRQAAGRGLQLLFYSVGIGQISSEVPQNLSASRPQDRQFILSSKKLLLSDSGFYLCAWSVRGGASYEQYFGPGTRLTVT.

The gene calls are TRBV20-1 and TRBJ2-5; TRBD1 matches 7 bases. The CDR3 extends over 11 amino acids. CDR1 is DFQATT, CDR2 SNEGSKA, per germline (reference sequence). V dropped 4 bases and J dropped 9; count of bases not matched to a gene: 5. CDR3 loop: CSAIRQGPQYF. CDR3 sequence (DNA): TGCAGTGCTATCAGACAGGGCCCCCAGTACTTC.

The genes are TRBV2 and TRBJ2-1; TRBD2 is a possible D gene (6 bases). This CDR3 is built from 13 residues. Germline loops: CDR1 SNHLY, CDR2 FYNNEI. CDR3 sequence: CGGLLYPNNEQFF. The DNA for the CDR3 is TGTGGCGGACTACTCTACCCGAATAATGAGCAGTTCTTC. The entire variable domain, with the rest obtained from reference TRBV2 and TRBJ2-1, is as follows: EPEVTQTPSHQVTQMGQEVILRCVPISNHLYFYWYRQILGQKVEFLVSFYNNEISEKSEIFDDQFSVERPDGSNFTLKIRSTKLEDSAMYFCGGLLYPNNEQFFGPGTRLTVL.